This T cell receptor (beta chain) is drawn from a study of blood T cell repertoires in COVID-19. Study information: PBMCs, B-cell-depleted T cells, or T cells were the source of the cDNA or gDNA that made up the material.

The germline CDR1 and CDR2 sequences are MNHEY and SVGAGI. V dropped 0 bases and J dropped 5; count of bases not matched to a gene: 5. The CDR3 spans 15 residues. How the authors handled the data: Counts of nucleated cells, estimated from reference gene primer amplification, were obtained. Profiled with immunoSEQ multiplex PCR; TCRdb holds only in-frame clones, not every one. V, J and clone size derive from that table, while D and trimming were established from the DNA sequence. The sample has 75,000 or so clones, about four fifths seen once. This chain connects TRBV6-5 to TRBJ2-5, with TRBD1 matching over 8 bases. The TCR sequence derives from a man in his sixties with acute or convalescent COVID-19. The specimen was peripheral blood. CDR3 DNA sequence: TGTGCCAGCAGTTACTCGCCAGGGGGCTGGGAGACCCAGTACTTC. As protein: CASSYSPGGWETQYF.